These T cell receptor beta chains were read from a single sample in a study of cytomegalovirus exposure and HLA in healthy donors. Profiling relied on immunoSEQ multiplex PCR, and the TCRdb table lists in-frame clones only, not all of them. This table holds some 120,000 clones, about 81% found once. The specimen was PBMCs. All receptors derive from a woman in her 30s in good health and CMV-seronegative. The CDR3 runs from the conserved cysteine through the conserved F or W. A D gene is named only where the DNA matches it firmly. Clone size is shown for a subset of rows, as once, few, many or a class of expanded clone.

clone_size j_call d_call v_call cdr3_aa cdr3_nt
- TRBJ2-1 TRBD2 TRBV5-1 CASSGSSGGAYNEQFF TGCGCCAGCAGCGGGAGTAGCGGGGGGGCCTACAATGAGCAGTTCTTC
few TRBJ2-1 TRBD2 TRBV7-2 CASSLAAGVYNEQFF TGTGCCAGCAGCTTAGCAGCGGGAGTATACAATGAGCAGTTCTTC
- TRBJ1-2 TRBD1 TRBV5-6 CASKMRQGATSYGYTF TGTGCCAGCAAAATGAGACAGGGGGCGACCAGCTATGGCTACACCTTC
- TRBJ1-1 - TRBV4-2 CASSQDRGYEAFF TGTGCCAGCAGCCAAGATAGAGGGTATGAAGCTTTCTTT
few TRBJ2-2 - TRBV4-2 CASSQEGRENTGELFF TGTGCCAGCAGCCAAGAAGGGCGGGAGAACACCGGGGAGCTGTTTTTT
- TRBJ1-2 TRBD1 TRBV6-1 CASGRTGVGYGYTF TGTGCCAGCGGGAGAACAGGGGTCGGCTATGGCTACACCTTC
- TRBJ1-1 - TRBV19 CASSIWRSHVEAFF TGTGCCAGTAGTATTTGGCGGTCGCACGTTGAAGCTTTCTTT
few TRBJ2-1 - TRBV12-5 CASGLTSESPHNEQFF TGTGCTAGTGGTTTGACCTCCGAGTCCCCCCACAATGAGCAGTTCTTC
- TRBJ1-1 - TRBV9 CASSVNLRGSTEAFF TGTGCCAGCAGCGTAAACTTACGGGGGAGCACTGAAGCTTTCTTT
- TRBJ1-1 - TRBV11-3 CASSHPQGRGTEAFF TGTGCCAGCAGCCACCCACAGGGAAGAGGCACTGAAGCTTTCTTT
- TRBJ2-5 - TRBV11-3 CASSSRTGYQETQYF TGTGCCAGCAGCTCACGTACAGGGTACCAAGAGACCCAGTACTTC
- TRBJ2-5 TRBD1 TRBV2 CASSEPRTGDSRTQYF TGTGCCAGCAGTGAACCTAGGACAGGGGACAGTCGGACCCAGTACTTC
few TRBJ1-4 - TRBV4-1 CASSHREMFF TGCGCCAGCAGCCACAGGGAAATGTTTTTT
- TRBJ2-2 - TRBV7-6 CASSLAGGGNTGELFF TGTGCCAGCAGCTTAGCGGGGGGAGGTAACACCGGGGAGCTGTTTTTT
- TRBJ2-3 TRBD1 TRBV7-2 CASSLGDRGRTDTQYF TGTGCCAGCAGCTTAGGGGACAGGGGGCGCACAGATACGCAGTATTTT
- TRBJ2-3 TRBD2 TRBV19 CASSITSGGTDTQYF TGTGCCAGTAGTATAACTAGCGGTGGCACAGATACGCAGTATTTT
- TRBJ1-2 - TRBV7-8 CASSSNLPGNYGYTF TGTGCCAGCAGCTCCAACCTCCCGGGAAACTATGGCTACACCTTC
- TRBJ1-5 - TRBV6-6 CASQPSRIQPQHF TGTGCCAGCCAACCTTCCAGGATTCAGCCCCAGCATTTT
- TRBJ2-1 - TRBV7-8 CASSLDLQGAVAGAWNEQFF TGTGCCAGCAGCTTAGATTTACAGGGGGCTGTAGCGGGAGCTTGGAATGAGCAGTTCTTC
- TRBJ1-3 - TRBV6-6 CASSLDGYSGNTIYF TGTGCCAGCAGCCTAGACGGATACTCTGGAAACACCATATATTTT
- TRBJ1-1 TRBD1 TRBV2 CASMETGSETEAFF TGTGCCAGCATGGAGACAGGGTCGGAAACTGAAGCTTTCTTT
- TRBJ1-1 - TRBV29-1 CSVVRTMDTEAFF TGCAGCGTTGTACGGACTATGGACACTGAAGCTTTCTTT
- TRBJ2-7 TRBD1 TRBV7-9 CASSQLRGQYEQYF TGTGCCAGCAGCCAATTAAGGGGGCAATACGAGCAGTACTTC
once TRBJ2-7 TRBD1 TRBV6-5 CASRLTGLGVYEQYF TGTGCCAGCAGGCTGACAGGGTTGGGCGTCTACGAGCAGTACTTC
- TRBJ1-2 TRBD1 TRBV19 CASRKTGDGYTF TGTGCCAGTCGAAAGACAGGGGATGGCTACACCTTC
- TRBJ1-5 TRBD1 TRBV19 CASRRAGGYSNQPQHF TGTGCCAGTAGACGTGCAGGGGGTTATAGCAATCAGCCCCAGCATTTT
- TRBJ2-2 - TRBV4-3 CASSHAWTATGELFF TGCGCCAGCAGCCATGCCTGGACAGCCACCGGGGAGCTGTTTTTT
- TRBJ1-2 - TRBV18 CASSPAAGREYGYTF TGTGCCAGCTCACCAGCGGCAGGGCGGGAGTATGGCTACACCTTC
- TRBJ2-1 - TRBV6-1 CASSSGLYNEQFF TGTGCCAGCAGTTCGGGACTTTACAATGAGCAGTTCTTC
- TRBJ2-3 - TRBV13 CASSSTRTDTQYF TGTGCCAGCAGCTCCACGAGGACAGATACGCAGTATTTT
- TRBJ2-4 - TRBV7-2 CASSSAEGAAGFAKNIQYF TGTGCCAGCAGCTCGGCAGAAGGGGCAGCGGGCTTCGCCAAAAACATTCAGTACTTC
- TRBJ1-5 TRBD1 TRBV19 CASRPGTASNQPQHF TGTGCCAGTAGGCCCGGGACAGCAAGCAATCAGCCCCAGCATTTT
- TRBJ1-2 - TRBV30 CAWRHFYYGYTF TGTGCCTGGAGGCACTTTTACTATGGCTACACCTTC
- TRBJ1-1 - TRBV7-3 CASSFERNTEAFF TGTGCCAGCAGCTTCGAGAGGAACACTGAAGCTTTCTTT
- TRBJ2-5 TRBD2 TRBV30 CAWSLTSGSGETQYF TGTGCCTGGAGCTTAACTAGCGGGAGCGGAGAGACCCAGTACTTC
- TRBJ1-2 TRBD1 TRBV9 CASSNIQGAGYGYTF TGTGCCAGCAGTAATATACAGGGGGCGGGCTATGGCTACACCTTC
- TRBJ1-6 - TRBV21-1 CASSKGGQAIYYNSPLHF TGTGCCAGCAGCAAAGGTGGACAGGCAATTTACTATAATTCACCCCTCCACTTT
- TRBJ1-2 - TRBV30 CAWSAGGGGYTF TGTGCCTGGAGTGCGGGGGGCGGTGGCTACACCTTC
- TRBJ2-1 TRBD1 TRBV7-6 CASSLDRASYNEQFF TGTGCCAGCAGCTTGGACAGGGCCTCCTACAATGAGCAGTTCTTC
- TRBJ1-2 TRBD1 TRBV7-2 CASSPRRGTANYGYTF TGTGCCAGCAGCCCACGGAGAGGGACAGCTAACTATGGCTACACCTTC
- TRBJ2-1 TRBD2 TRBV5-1 CASSLVSGGPGEQFF TGCGCCAGCAGCTTGGTATCGGGAGGGCCGGGAGAGCAGTTCTTC
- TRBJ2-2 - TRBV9 CASSPPSTGELFF TGTGCCAGCAGCCCTCCCTCCACCGGGGAGCTGTTTTTT
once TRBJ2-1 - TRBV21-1 CASFRQRGSSYNEQFF TGTGCCAGCTTCCGCCAAAGGGGGAGCTCCTACAATGAGCAGTTCTTC
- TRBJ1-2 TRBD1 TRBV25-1 CASSERGRDYGYTF TGTGCCAGCAGTGAAAGGGGGCGAGACTATGGCTACACCTTC
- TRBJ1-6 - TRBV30 CAWRGKAALNSPLHF TGTGCCTGGAGGGGTAAGGCGGCCTTGAATTCACCCCTCCACTTT
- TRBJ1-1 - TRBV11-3 CASSSLLGGKNTEAFF TGTGCCAGCAGCTCGTTGCTGGGAGGGAAAAACACTGAAGCTTTCTTT
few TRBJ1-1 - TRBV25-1 CASSEYTRESTEAFF TGTGCCAGCAGTGAATATACCAGGGAATCGACTGAAGCTTTCTTT
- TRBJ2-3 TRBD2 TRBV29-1 CSVDGLAGGPRRTPSTDTQYF TGCAGCGTTGACGGGCTAGCGGGGGGGCCTCGCAGGACCCCTAGCACAGATACGCAGTATTTT
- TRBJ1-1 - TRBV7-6 CASRHLIVRDPEAFF TGTGCCAGCAGGCACCTTATCGTACGGGATCCAGAAGCTTTCTTT
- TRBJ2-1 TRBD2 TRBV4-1 CASSQRTQTSGLDNEQFF TGCGCCAGCAGCCAGAGAACCCAGACCTCGGGACTAGATAATGAGCAGTTCTTC
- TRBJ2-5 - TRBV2 CASSEAPAEGGVYF TGTGCCAGCAGTGAAGCCCCGGCAGAGGGGGGGGTATACTTC
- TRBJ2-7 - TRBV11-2 CASSFGLSSYEQYF TGTGCCAGCAGCTTTGGACTAAGCTCCTACGAGCAGTACTTC
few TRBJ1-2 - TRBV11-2 CASSPLYGYTF TGTGCCAGCAGTCCACTTTATGGCTACACCTTC
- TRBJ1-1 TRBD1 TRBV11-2 CASSLGAGGLAFF TGTGCCAGCAGCTTAGGTGCAGGGGGCTTAGCTTTCTTT
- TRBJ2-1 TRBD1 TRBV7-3 CASSPRDSYNEQFF TGTGCCAGCAGCCCCCGGGACAGTTACAATGAGCAGTTCTTC